A selection of T cell receptor beta chains follows, all from one sample in a study of somatic mutations in cytotoxic T cells in rheumatoid arthritis. Produced via immunoSEQ multiplex PCR; TCRdb's table is partial and in-frame only. The data hold thousands of clones, with approximately 74% observed a single time. Sequenced: CD8+ T cells sorted from blood. The receptors come from an adult with rheumatoid arthritis. Each CDR3 is given with its conserved first and last residue. The D gene is left open where the match is weak. Clone size is not always given. Where it is, it says once, few, many or a class for expanded clones.

j_gene,abundance,d_gene,v_gene,CDR3nt,CDR3aa
TRBJ2-3,-,TRBD2,TRBV7-3,TGTGCCAGCAGCCTATTTGGAGGACTAGCGTCTAGCACAGATACGCAGTATTTT,CASSLFGGLASSTDTQYF
TRBJ1-2,-,-,TRBV5-5,TGTGCCAGCAGCACCCGCCCACAGCTTTCCTATGGCTACACCTTC,CASSTRPQLSYGYTF
TRBJ2-2,-,-,TRBV12-5,TGTGCTAGTGGTTACGGGACACCGAACACCGGGGAGCTGTTTTTT,CASGYGTPNTGELFF
TRBJ1-1,-,-,TRBV29-1,TGCAGCGCGACACAGCCGAACACTGAAGCTTTCTTT,CSATQPNTEAFF
TRBJ1-2,-,TRBD1,TRBV11-2,TGTGCCAGCAGCCCAGACGACAGGGGATATAACTATGGCTACACCTTC,CASSPDDRGYNYGYTF
TRBJ1-1,-,-,TRBV11-3,TGTGCCAGCAGCTTAAAAATGGCAGACAACACTGAAGCTTTCTTT,CASSLKMADNTEAFF
TRBJ1-1,-,TRBD1,TRBV5-1,TGCGCCAGCAGCTTGCGGGGACAGGGATTTCCTAACACTGAAGCTTTCTTT,CASSLRGQGFPNTEAFF
TRBJ2-3,-,-,TRBV7-2,TGTGCCAGCAGCCTTATTAGCACAGATACGCAGTATTTT,CASSLISTDTQYF
TRBJ1-5,few,TRBD1,TRBV6-5,TGTGCCAGCAGAGCCGGGACAGGGGTGAATCAGCCCCAGCATTTT,CASRAGTGVNQPQHF
TRBJ2-5,few,TRBD2,TRBV7-8,TGTGCCAGCAGCTTCCCCGACGTGGCTAGCGGGACCCAGTACTTC,CASSFPDVASGTQYF
TRBJ2-2,-,TRBD2,TRBV28,TGTGCCAGCAGTTTATTGGCCAAGGGACTAGCGGGAGATTGGGAGCTGTTTTTT,CASSLLAKGLAGDWELFF
TRBJ2-2,once,TRBD2,TRBV19,TGTGCCAGTAGTTGGGGGACTAGCCCCGGGGAGCTGTTTTTT,CASSWGTSPGELFF
TRBJ1-2,-,-,TRBV19,TGTGCCAGTACTGGGACACCCAGTGTCGGCTACACCTTC,CASTGTPSVGYTF
TRBJ2-1,-,-,TRBV5-1,TGCGCCAGCGGCCTGAGACAGGACGGTTTCAATGAGCAGTTCTTC,CASGLRQDGFNEQFF
TRBJ2-1,-,-,TRBV7-6,TGTGCCAGCAGCGCGGGACTTAGGAATGAGCAGTTCTTC,CASSAGLRNEQFF
TRBJ1-5,-,-,TRBV19,TGTGCCAGTAGTATATCGGCGGCCAATCAGCCCCAGCATTTT,CASSISAANQPQHF
TRBJ2-2,few,TRBD2,TRBV7-6,TGTGCCAGCAGCCCGGGGACTAGCCTGAACACCGGGGAGCTGTTTTTT,CASSPGTSLNTGELFF
TRBJ2-3,-,TRBD2,TRBV29-1,TGCAGCGTTGCTGGGACTAGCGGAGGCACAGATACGCAGTATTTT,CSVAGTSGGTDTQYF
TRBJ2-2,few,-,TRBV29-1,TGCAGCGTTGGGCTGGGGGGCGGGGAGCTGTTTTTT,CSVGLGGGELFF
TRBJ1-2,-,-,TRBV6-4,TGTGCCAGCAGTGACTCGAGACCAACTAACTATGGCTACACCTTC,CASSDSRPTNYGYTF
TRBJ1-1,-,-,TRBV19,TGTGCCAGTAGTACCCGTGAGGCTAACACTGAAGCTTTCTTT,CASSTREANTEAFF
TRBJ2-2,few,-,TRBV19,TGTGCCAGTAGTATAGGAGCGAACACCGGGGAGCTGTTTTTT,CASSIGANTGELFF
TRBJ2-1,-,TRBD1,TRBV19,TGTGCCAGTAGCTCGGGACAGAACATTCCTGGTGAGAATGAGCAGTTCTTC,CASSSGQNIPGENEQFF
TRBJ2-7,few,-,TRBV7-9,TGTGCCAGCAGCTTAGCGGGGTACTACGAGCAGTACTTC,CASSLAGYYEQYF
TRBJ2-3,-,-,TRBV7-3,TGTGCCAGCAGCTTAGGCTCTACAGATACGCAGTATTTT,CASSLGSTDTQYF
TRBJ2-1,-,-,TRBV9,TGTGCCAGCAGCGTATCTCTGGATGAGCAGTTCTTC,CASSVSLDEQFF
TRBJ1-4,-,-,TRBV13,TGTGCCAGCGCGTCCGGACCCCCGGATAATGAAAAACTGTTTTTT,CASASGPPDNEKLFF
TRBJ1-1,-,TRBD1,TRBV29-1,TGCAGCGGGGAACAGGGGAGCACTGAAGCTTTCTTT,CSGEQGSTEAFF
TRBJ2-7,-,TRBD1,TRBV5-6,TGTGCCAGCCCCGAAACCGGGACAGTGGCTGGTGAGCAGTACTTC,CASPETGTVAGEQYF
TRBJ1-1,few,-,TRBV27,TGTGCCAGCAGTTTGGACTATAACACTGAAGCTTTCTTT,CASSLDYNTEAFF
TRBJ1-3,-,-,TRBV30,TGTGCCTGGAGGTGGGCCACCTCTGGAAACACCATATATTTT,CAWRWATSGNTIYF
TRBJ1-1,-,-,TRBV28,TGTGCCAGCAGTTTAATACAGGATCACCCGAACACTGAAGCTTTCTTT,CASSLIQDHPNTEAFF
TRBJ2-2,-,-,TRBV9,TGTGCCAGCGGGTCAGAGAACACCGGGGAGCTGTTTTTT,CASGSENTGELFF
TRBJ2-7,-,TRBD2,TRBV7-2,TGTGCCAGCAGCTTAGGGGGCCTAGCGGTGTACGAGCAGTACTTC,CASSLGGLAVYEQYF
TRBJ1-5,-,-,TRBV7-9,TGTGCCAGCAGCTTAGAACAAAATCAGCCCCAGCATTTT,CASSLEQNQPQHF
TRBJ2-6,-,-,TRBV29-1,TGCAGCGTTCCTAAGGTACTAGCATACAGTCGGGCCAACGTCCTGACTTTC,CSVPKVLAYSRANVLTF
TRBJ1-3,large,-,TRBV2,TGTGCCAGCAGTGCCTCCACAGGCAGATCTGGAAACACCATATATTTT,CASSASTGRSGNTIYF
TRBJ1-1,-,-,TRBV5-5,TGTGCCAGCAGCTTGGGGTTGGAAAACACTGAAGCTTTCTTT,CASSLGLENTEAFF
TRBJ1-2,-,-,TRBV4-3,TGCGCCAGCAGCCAAGACCGGGTCTTTAACTATGGCTACACCTTC,CASSQDRVFNYGYTF
TRBJ2-7,few,-,TRBV28,TGTGCCAGCAGCGTGGGGGAATTCCTCTTAAACTACGAGCAGTACTTC,CASSVGEFLLNYEQYF
TRBJ2-1,-,TRBD2,TRBV4-3,TGCGCCAGCAGCCAAGATTTGACTAGCGTCTACAATGAGCAGTTCTTC,CASSQDLTSVYNEQFF
TRBJ2-1,-,TRBD2,TRBV19,TGTGCCAGTAGCCTCGGCGCTAGCGGGGGCAATGAGCAGTTCTTC,CASSLGASGGNEQFF
TRBJ2-7,few,-,TRBV19,TGTGCCAGTAGTATCTCAGCGACCTACGAGCAGTACTTC,CASSISATYEQYF
TRBJ1-1,few,-,TRBV30,TGTGCCTGGAGTGTAGGACCGAACACTGAAGCTTTCTTT,CAWSVGPNTEAFF
TRBJ2-1,-,TRBD2,TRBV2,TGTGCCACTAGCGGGGGAGTCTACAATGAGCAGTTCTTC,CATSGGVYNEQFF
TRBJ2-7,-,-,TRBV5-1,TGCGCCAGCAGCTTGGGTGGGGACTACGAGCAGTACTTC,CASSLGGDYEQYF
TRBJ2-7,-,TRBD2,TRBV19,TGTGCCAGTAGTATCTCTAGCGGGAGGCCCTTCTACGAGCAGTACTTC,CASSISSGRPFYEQYF
TRBJ1-2,-,-,TRBV9,TGTGCCAGCAGCCCCCTCCGGGCTGCTAACTATGGCTACACCTTC,CASSPLRAANYGYTF
TRBJ1-2,-,-,TRBV5-6,TGTGCCAGCAGTAGCTTTGGAGTCTATGGCTACACCTTC,CASSSFGVYGYTF
TRBJ2-2,-,TRBD2,TRBV25-1,TGTGCCAGCAGGGTACTAGCGCCTTCGAACACCGGGGAGCTGTTTTTT,CASRVLAPSNTGELFF